This T cell receptor beta chain stems from a study of blood T cell repertoires in COVID-19 (dated by TCRdb to the early 2020s). Describing the broader study: Samples from collaborators originated in the United States, Italy and Spain and spanned both the acute and convalescent phases of COVID-19. The repertoires were made available in a free public database intended to serve as a resource for research on the immune response to SARS-CoV-2. The sample metadata nearly always contained a de-identified subject ID, COVID-19 status, age in years and sex. Where HLA class I and class II types were available, the types were taken from metadata supplied by the sample provider, not from assay-based typing. Subjects who had been exposed to COVID-19, were actively infected with it, or had recovered from it provided the deeply sampled blood TCRbeta repertoires that made up the dataset. The samples were drawn from two sources: the first 160 participants of the ongoing ImmuneRACE study, and 950 to 1,500 subjects contributed by 6 global collaborators. The prospective study material was composed of cDNA or gDNA derived from T cells, B-cell-depleted T cells, or PBMCs. On the study overall, not on this receptor specifically: Clinical and demographic metadata were provided uncurated, with the amount varying by source and participant.

Its CDR3 holds 13 amino acids, cysteine through phenylalanine. CDR3 DNA is the only sequence kept; it has 39 bases, read in frame from the first base. According to the germline V gene (reference sequence), CDR1 reads SEHNR and CDR2 reads FQNEAQ. Trimming takes 8 bases from V and 0 bases from J, and the germline ends sit 10 bases apart. TCRbeta CDR3 regions were amplified from genomic DNA using the immunoSEQ Assay, a bias-controlled multiplex PCR. The original pipeline was this. The number of nucleated cells in each sample was estimated by amplification of reference gene primers within the assay. Sequence reads were collapsed and filtered to measure the absolute abundance of every unique TCRbeta CDR3 rearrangement. For each sample, productive Simpson clonality was calculated by taking the square root of Simpson's diversity index across productive rearrangements. The table comes from immuneACCESS by way of TCRdb, which keeps in-frame sequences with V and J called. Part of the clones is missing from these tables; in studies checked, under half for an unresolved V gene and the rest for unknown reasons. The D gene and trimming were derived from the DNA, and the V and J assignments and clone size from that table. For this sample the table gives about 280,000 clones, of which around 90% were detected only once. Over 8% of the sample comes from the top ten.

Each collaborating institution followed its own protocols to collect whole blood in K2EDTA tubes. Collaborator samples were shipped for TCRbeta analysis as frozen whole blood, isolated PBMCs, or DNA extracted from either sample type. Concerning this clone itself: Its antigen remains undetermined. There are no base qualities to consult, and no much larger clone falls within one base.

The chain couples TRBV7-9 to TRBJ1-1; a tentative D match to TRBD1 spans 6 bases. Sequences were obtained from peripheral blood. The sequence was obtained from a man aged 18 to 30 with active or convalescent COVID-19. The CDR3 loop reads CASEDSMNTEAFF. DNA sequence: TGTGCCAGCGAGGACAGCATGAACACTGAAGCTTTCTTT.